The rows below give T cell receptor beta chains drawn from one sample of a study of CD8 T cells in Susac syndrome. TCRdb independently ran MiXCR on the immunoSEQ multiplex PCR reads; one entry per CDR3 protein. This sample yields approximately 190,000 distinct CDR3 sequences, of which roughly nine tenths are seen a single time; about 0.09% belongs to the top ten. The sample was CD4+ T cells from PBMCs. The origin of the receptors is a human donor with Susac syndrome. Both conserved end residues are part of each CDR3. D genes are given only for firm matches. The listing skips clone size in some rows; elsewhere it reads once, few, many or a size class.

>TRBD2|.|TRBJ2-3|TRBV20-1
TGCAGTGCTAGCGGGGGGGCTAACACAGATACGCAGTATTTT
CSASGGANTDTQYF
>TRBD1|.|TRBJ2-7|TRBV28
TGTGCCAGCAGTCCAGGGGGCAGGGGGGTCTACGAGCAGTACTTC
CASSPGGRGVYEQYF
>.|.|TRBJ1-4|TRBV12-3/TRBV12-4
TGTGCCAGCAGTTTTTCGGGGGCAGGCGAAAAACTGTTTTTT
CASSFSGAGEKLFF
>.|.|TRBJ1-1|TRBV5-1
TGCGCCAGCAGCTTGGCCCAGGAGGGGGCTGAAGCTTTCTTT
CASSLAQEGAEAFF
>.|.|TRBJ1-1|TRBV30
TGTGCCTGGAGTCTTTGGGGGGCTGAAGCTTTCTTT
CAWSLWGAEAFF
>.|.|TRBJ2-3|TRBV15
TGTGCCACCAGCAGAGATACTTTGGCAGACACAGATACGCAGTATTTT
CATSRDTLADTDTQYF
>.|.|TRBJ1-1|TRBV11-1
TGTGCCAGCAGCCAGAAAAGGGCTTCCTTAACTGAAGTTTTCTTT
CASSQKRASLTEVFF
>TRBD1|.|TRBJ1-5|TRBV28
TGTGCCAGCAGGCCGGGACAGGGAAATCAGCCCCAGCATTTT
CASRPGQGNQPQHF
>TRBD1|.|TRBJ1-1|TRBV19
TGTGCCAGTAGTCGGACAGGCGGCACTGAAGCTTTCTTT
CASSRTGGTEAFF
>.|.|TRBJ1-1|TRBV2
TGTGCCAGCAGTGATAAAGGGGCTAGTGCTTTCTTT
CASSDKGASAFF
>TRBD1|.|TRBJ1-1|TRBV5-1
TGCGCCAGCAGCGTTACAGGGGGAAATCCTGAAGCTTTCTTT
CASSVTGGNPEAFF
>TRBD1|.|TRBJ2-5|TRBV20-1
TGCAGTGCTAGTGAACTCCCGGGACAGGAAGAGACCCAGTACTTC
CSASELPGQEETQYF
>.|.|TRBJ2-1|TRBV29-1
TGCAGCGTTGATAAGCAGGGTTACAATGAGCAGTTCTTC
CSVDKQGYNEQFF
>.|.|TRBJ1-2|TRBV30
TGTGCCTGGAGTATACAAACAGGGTCTGGCTACACCTTC
CAWSIQTGSGYTF
>.|.|TRBJ2-5|TRBV6-5
TGTGCCAGCAGTTATCCAGGGGGAGGGGAGACCCAGTACTTC
CASSYPGGGETQYF
>.|.|TRBJ2-5|TRBV7-3
TGTGCCAGCAGCTTTCCACTCCCTACAGGGAGCCGAGAGACCCAGTACTTC
CASSFPLPTGSRETQYF
>TRBD1|.|TRBJ2-4|TRBV11-2
TGTGCCAGCAGCTTAGCGGGACAGGGGTTAGTTCAGTACTTC
CASSLAGQGLVQYF
>.|.|TRBJ1-1|TRBV6-5
TGTGCCAGCAGTTCCCGTGGCGGGGTAGCTTTCTTT
CASSSRGGVAFF
>.|.|TRBJ2-1|TRBV14
TGTGCCAGCAGCCCTTTGGGCAGGTGGCAGTTCTTC
CASSPLGRWQFF
>.|.|TRBJ1-2|TRBV14
TGTGCCAGCAGCCAAGATCTTCAGGGATCTAACTATGGCTACACCTTC
CASSQDLQGSNYGYTF
>TRBD2|.|TRBJ2-3|TRBV3-1
TGTGCCAGCAGCCAAGATTCCCTAGCGGGGGGCACAGATACGCAGTATTTT
CASSQDSLAGGTDTQYF
>.|once|TRBJ2-1|TRBV12-3/TRBV12-4
TGTGCCAGCAGTTTGAACCCTAGCTCCTACAATGAGCAGTTCTTC
CASSLNPSSYNEQFF
>TRBD2|.|TRBJ2-1|TRBV6-5
TGTGCCAGCAGTTCACGACTAGCGGGAGGGGAGCAGTTCTTC
CASSSRLAGGEQFF
>.|.|TRBJ2-3|TRBV9
TGTGCCAGCAGCTCTTCGACTAGTAATAAGAATACAGATACGCAGTATTTT
CASSSSTSNKNTDTQYF
>TRBD1|.|TRBJ1-5|TRBV20-1
TGCAGTGCTCACAGGGGTATGAGCAATCAGCCCCAGCATTTT
CSAHRGMSNQPQHF
>.|.|TRBJ1-5|TRBV2
TGTGCCAGCAACCGGGACCTAAATCAGCCCCAGCATTTT
CASNRDLNQPQHF
>.|.|TRBJ2-1|TRBV12-3/TRBV12-4
TGTGCCAGCAGTTTCGGCGGGGCCTACAATGAGCAGTTCTTC
CASSFGGAYNEQFF
>.|.|TRBJ2-4|TRBV13
TGTGCCAGCAGCTTAGCAGGGGATGAGGCCAAAAACATTCAGTACTTC
CASSLAGDEAKNIQYF
>.|.|TRBJ1-1|TRBV19
TGTGCCAGTAGGGGGGGGACGGATGGCGGCACTGAAGCTTTCTTT
CASRGGTDGGTEAFF
>TRBD2|.|TRBJ2-7|TRBV6-5
TGTGCCAGCAGTTACTCGTCCAGCGGGGTTTCCTACGAGCAGTACTTC
CASSYSSSGVSYEQYF
>TRBD2|.|TRBJ2-1|TRBV28
TGTGCCAGCAGTTTAGCGGGAGGGCCTTACAATGAGCAGTTCTTC
CASSLAGGPYNEQFF
>TRBD1|.|TRBJ2-2|TRBV20-1
TGCAGTGCTAGAGATTTGAAGAGAGGACAGGTCACCGGGGAGCTGTTTTTT
CSARDLKRGQVTGELFF
>TRBD1|.|TRBJ1-1|TRBV6-5
TGTGCCAGCAGTACCTGGACAGGGAGGACTGAAGCTTTCTTT
CASSTWTGRTEAFF
>.|.|TRBJ2-7|TRBV19
TGTGCCAGTAGTATCCGTGGCGGTTCAGAGACCTACGAGCAGTACTTC
CASSIRGGSETYEQYF
>.|.|TRBJ1-2|TRBV5-1
TGCGCCAGCAGCTTGTTCACGGGGGAGGAAAAAGGCTACACCTTC
CASSLFTGEEKGYTF
>TRBD2|.|TRBJ2-7|TRBV20-1
TGCAGTCCCACCGGGACACCCGGGACTAGGAGCTCCTACGAGCAGTACTTC
CSPTGTPGTRSSYEQYF
>.|.|TRBJ2-7|TRBV10-3
TGTGCCATCACCTCCAGCGGCTCCTACGAGCAGTACTTC
CAITSSGSYEQYF
>TRBD2|.|TRBJ2-1|TRBV6-1
TGTGCCACCACAAGGCCGGGACTAGCGGGGGGGTCCTACAATGAGCAGTTCTTC
CATTRPGLAGGSYNEQFF
>.|.|TRBJ1-2|TRBV5-1
TGCGCCAGCAGCTCGGACGGGGACTATGGCTACACCTTC
CASSSDGDYGYTF
>TRBD1|.|TRBJ2-1|TRBV6-6
TGTGCCAGCAGAAGAGGGACAGGGCGGAATGAGCAGTTCTTC
CASRRGTGRNEQFF
>.|.|TRBJ2-3|TRBV3-1
TGTGCCAGCAGCCAAGATGCCCCGGGACTTAGCACAGATACGCAGTATTTT
CASSQDAPGLSTDTQYF
>.|.|TRBJ2-6|TRBV11-2
TGTGCCAGCAGCTTAGACAGGGTCGCCGGGGCCAACGTCCTGACTTTC
CASSLDRVAGANVLTF
>.|.|TRBJ1-3|TRBV15
TGTGCCACCAGCAGAGATCGGCCAAACACCATATATTTT
CATSRDRPNTIYF
>.|.|TRBJ1-1|TRBV7-3
TGTGCCAGCAGTTCGACAGCGATGAACACTGAAGCTTTCTTT
CASSSTAMNTEAFF
>TRBD1|.|TRBJ1-4|TRBV7-2
TGTGCCAGCAGCTCCCGAGGGGGACAGGGGTACGAAAAACTGTTTTTT
CASSSRGGQGYEKLFF
>.|.|TRBJ1-4|TRBV9
TGTGCCAGCAGCCCTCCCGGGACTGGGGAAAAACTGTTTTTT
CASSPPGTGEKLFF
>TRBD2|.|TRBJ2-7|TRBV7-2
TGTGCCAGCAGCTTAGCGTCGGGAGTAGCGGGAGGGGTGAGCAACGAGCAGTACTTC
CASSLASGVAGGVSNEQYF
>TRBD1|.|TRBJ2-3|TRBV6-5
TGTGCCAGCAGTTACGAGGGGGCGAGGAATACGCAGTATTTT
CASSYEGARNTQYF
>TRBD1|once|TRBJ2-1|TRBV7-9
TGTGCCAGCAGCTTAACCGGGACAGGGGCGTTCAATGAGCAGTTCTTC
CASSLTGTGAFNEQFF
>TRBD2|.|TRBJ2-1|TRBV30
TGTGCCGGACTACTAGCGGGGGGGACGCATGATGAGCAGTTCTTC
CAGLLAGGTHDEQFF
>.|.|TRBJ2-1|TRBV4-1
TGCGCCAGCAGCCAAGGTGGTTGGTCGCTTCAAGGGGAGCAGTTCTTC
CASSQGGWSLQGEQFF
>TRBD1|.|TRBJ1-2|TRBV5-4
TGTGCCAGCAGTTCCGGGACAGGGGCGCTGGGCTACACCTTC
CASSSGTGALGYTF
>.|.|TRBJ2-7|TRBV5-4
TGTGCCAGCAGCTCCCCAACCACCTACGAGCAGTACTTC
CASSSPTTYEQYF
>TRBD1|.|TRBJ2-7|TRBV30
TGTGCCCGTAAGGGACAGGGATCCTACGAGCAGTACTTC
CARKGQGSYEQYF
>.|.|TRBJ1-2|TRBV11-2
TGTGCCAGCAGCCCGCCGACCCGTGGCTATGGCTACACCTTC
CASSPPTRGYGYTF
>TRBD1|.|TRBJ1-2|TRBV20-1
TGCAGTGCTAGACCCCCTAACAGGGGGATCAACTATGGCTACACCTTC
CSARPPNRGINYGYTF